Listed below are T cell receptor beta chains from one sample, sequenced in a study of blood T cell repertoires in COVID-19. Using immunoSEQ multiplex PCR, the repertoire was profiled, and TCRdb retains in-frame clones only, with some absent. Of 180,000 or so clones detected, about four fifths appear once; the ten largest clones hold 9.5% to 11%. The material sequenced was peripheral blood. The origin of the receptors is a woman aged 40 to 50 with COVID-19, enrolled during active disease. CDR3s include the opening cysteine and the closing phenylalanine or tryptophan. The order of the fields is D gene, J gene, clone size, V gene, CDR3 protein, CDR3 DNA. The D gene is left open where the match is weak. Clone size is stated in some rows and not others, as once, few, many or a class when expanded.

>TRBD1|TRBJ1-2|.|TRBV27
CASRTPGTDYGYTF
TGTGCCAGCAGAACCCCCGGGACAGACTATGGCTACACCTTC
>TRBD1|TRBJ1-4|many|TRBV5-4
CASSQEAGTATEKLFF
TGTGCCAGCAGCCAAGAGGCTGGGACAGCGACAGAAAAACTGTTTTTT
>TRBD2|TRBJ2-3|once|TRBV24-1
CATSDRSSGVSTQYF
TGTGCCACCAGTGATCGGAGTAGCGGGGTCTCCACGCAGTATTTT
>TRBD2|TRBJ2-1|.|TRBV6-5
CASLPGTTYNEQFF
TGTGCCAGCCTCCCCGGGACTACCTACAATGAGCAGTTCTTC
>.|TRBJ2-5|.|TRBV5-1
CASSLIGFQETQYF
TGCGCCAGCAGCTTGATCGGGTTTCAAGAGACCCAGTACTTC
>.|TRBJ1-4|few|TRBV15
CATSPETGGREKLFF
TGTGCCACCAGTCCCGAGACGGGGGGGCGTGAAAAACTGTTTTTT
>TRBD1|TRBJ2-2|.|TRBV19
CASSIGTGITGELFF
TGTGCCAGTAGTATAGGGACAGGCATCACCGGGGAGCTGTTTTTT
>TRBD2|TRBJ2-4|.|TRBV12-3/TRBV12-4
CASSWGGGNIQYF
TGTGCCAGCAGTTGGGGGGGAGGGAACATTCAGTACTTC
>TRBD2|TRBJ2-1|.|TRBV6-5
CASRPGLAGYNEQFF
TGTGCCAGCAGACCGGGACTAGCGGGTTACAATGAGCAGTTCTTC
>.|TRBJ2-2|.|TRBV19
CASINPFGTNTGELFF
TGTGCCAGTATTAATCCATTCGGGACAAACACCGGGGAGCTGTTTTTT
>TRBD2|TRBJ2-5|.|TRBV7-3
CASSFHGLAEETQYF
TGTGCCAGCAGCTTCCACGGACTAGCGGAAGAGACCCAGTACTTC
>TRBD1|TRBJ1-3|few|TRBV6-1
CASSEAEGAGNTIYF
TGTGCCAGCAGTGAAGCGGAGGGGGCCGGAAACACCATATATTTT